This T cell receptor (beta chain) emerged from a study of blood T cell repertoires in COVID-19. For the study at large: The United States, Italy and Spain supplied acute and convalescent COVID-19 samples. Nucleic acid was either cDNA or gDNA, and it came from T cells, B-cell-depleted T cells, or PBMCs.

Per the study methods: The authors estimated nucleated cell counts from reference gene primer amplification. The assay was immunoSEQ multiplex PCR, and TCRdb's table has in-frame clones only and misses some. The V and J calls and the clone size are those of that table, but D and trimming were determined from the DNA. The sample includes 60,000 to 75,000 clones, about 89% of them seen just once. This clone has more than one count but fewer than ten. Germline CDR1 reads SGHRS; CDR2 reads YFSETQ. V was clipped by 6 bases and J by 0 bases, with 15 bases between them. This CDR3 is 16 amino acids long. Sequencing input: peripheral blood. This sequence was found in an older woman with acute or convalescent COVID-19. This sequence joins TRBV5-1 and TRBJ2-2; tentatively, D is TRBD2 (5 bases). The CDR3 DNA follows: TGCGCCAGCACCCCCCTGGACTTCCCGAACACCGGGGAGCTGTTTTTT. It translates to CASTPLDFPNTGELFF.